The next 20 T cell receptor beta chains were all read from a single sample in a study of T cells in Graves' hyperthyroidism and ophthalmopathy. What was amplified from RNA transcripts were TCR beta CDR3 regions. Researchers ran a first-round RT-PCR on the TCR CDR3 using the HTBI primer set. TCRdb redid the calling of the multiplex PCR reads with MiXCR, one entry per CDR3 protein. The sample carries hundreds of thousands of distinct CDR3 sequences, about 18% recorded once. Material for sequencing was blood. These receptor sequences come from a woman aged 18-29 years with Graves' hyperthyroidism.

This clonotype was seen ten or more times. The CDR3: CATSDPRDADGGANVLTF. The CDR3 DNA is TGTGCCACCAGTGATCCTCGGGACGCCGACGGTGGGGCCAACGTCCTGACTTTC. V usage is TRBV24-1 and J usage is TRBJ2-6, with D perhaps assigned TRBD1 or TRBD2 (5 bases each). The CDR3 totals 18 residues. Trimming took off 3 bases at V and 3 bases at J, with 17 bases between the two ends. From germline, CDR1 is KGHDR and CDR2 SFDVKD.

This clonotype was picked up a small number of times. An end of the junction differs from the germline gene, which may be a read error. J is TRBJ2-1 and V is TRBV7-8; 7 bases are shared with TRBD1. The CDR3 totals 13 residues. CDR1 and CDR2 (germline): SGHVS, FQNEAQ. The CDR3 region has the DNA TGTGCCAGCGCCGGCACAGGGGTCAATGAGAAGTTCTTC. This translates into CASAGTGVNEKFF.

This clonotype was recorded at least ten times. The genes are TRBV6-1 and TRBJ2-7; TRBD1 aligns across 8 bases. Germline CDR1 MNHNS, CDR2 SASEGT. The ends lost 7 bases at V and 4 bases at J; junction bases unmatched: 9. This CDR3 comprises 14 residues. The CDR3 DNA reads TGTGCCAGCACCCCGGACAGGGTTGAGTACGAGCAGTACTTC. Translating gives CASTPDRVEYEQYF.

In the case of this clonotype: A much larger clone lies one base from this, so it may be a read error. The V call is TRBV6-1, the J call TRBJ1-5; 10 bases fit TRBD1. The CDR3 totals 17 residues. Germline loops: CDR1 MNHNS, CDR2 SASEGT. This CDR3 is CASGQGTGAYSNQPQQF. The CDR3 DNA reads TGTGCCAGCGGACAAGGGACAGGGGCTTATAGCAATCAGCCCCAGCAGTTT.

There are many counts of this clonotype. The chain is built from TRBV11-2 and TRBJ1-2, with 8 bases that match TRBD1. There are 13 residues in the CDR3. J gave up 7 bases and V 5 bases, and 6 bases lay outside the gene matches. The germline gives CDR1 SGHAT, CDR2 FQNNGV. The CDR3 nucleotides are TGTGCCAGCAGCACAAGACAGGGGTTTGGCTACACCTTC. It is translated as CASSTRQGFGYTF.

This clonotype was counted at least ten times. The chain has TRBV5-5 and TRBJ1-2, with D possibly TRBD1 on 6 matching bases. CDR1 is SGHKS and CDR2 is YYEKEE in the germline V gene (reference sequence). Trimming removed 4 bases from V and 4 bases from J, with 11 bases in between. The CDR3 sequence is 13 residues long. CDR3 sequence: CASSPGVGYGYTF. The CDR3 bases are TGTGCCAGCAGCCCAGGGGTGGGCTATGGCTACACCTTC. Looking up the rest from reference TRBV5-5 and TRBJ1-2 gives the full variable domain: DAGVTQSPTHLIKTRGQQVTLRCSPISGHKSVSWYQQVLGQGPQFIFQYYEKEERGRGNFPDRFSARQFPNYSSELNVNALLLGDSALYLCASSPGVGYGYTFGSGTRLTVV.

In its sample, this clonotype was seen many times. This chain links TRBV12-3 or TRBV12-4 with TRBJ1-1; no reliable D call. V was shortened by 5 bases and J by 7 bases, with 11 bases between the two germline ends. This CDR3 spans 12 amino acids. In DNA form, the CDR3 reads TGTGCCAGCAGTCCGGACGCCGTTGAAGCTTTCTTT. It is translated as CASSPDAVEAFF.

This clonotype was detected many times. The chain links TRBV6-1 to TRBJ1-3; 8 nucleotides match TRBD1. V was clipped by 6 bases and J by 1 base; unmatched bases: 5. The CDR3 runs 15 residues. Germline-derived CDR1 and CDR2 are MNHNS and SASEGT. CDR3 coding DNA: TGTGCCAGCAGGACCCAGGGGGCTTCTGGAAACACCATATATTTT. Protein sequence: CASRTQGASGNTIYF.

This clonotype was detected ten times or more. Written as DNA, the CDR3 is TGTGCCAGCAGCGTCACTAGCGGGGGCTACGAGCAGTACTTC. It codes for CASSVTSGGYEQYF. This chain connects TRBV9 to TRBJ2-7; 11 bases match TRBD2. V lost 2 bases and J lost 3; bases outside the gene matches: 1. This CDR3 contains 14 residues. Germline assignment: CDR1 SGDLS and CDR2 YYNGEE.

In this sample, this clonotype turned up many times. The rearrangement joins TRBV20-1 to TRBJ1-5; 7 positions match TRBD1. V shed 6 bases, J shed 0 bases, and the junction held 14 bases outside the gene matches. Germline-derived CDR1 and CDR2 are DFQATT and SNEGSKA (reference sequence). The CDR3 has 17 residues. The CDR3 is CSASSPGTDNSNQPQHF. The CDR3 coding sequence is TGCAGTGCCTCATCCCCCGGGACAGATAATAGCAATCAGCCCCAGCATTTT.

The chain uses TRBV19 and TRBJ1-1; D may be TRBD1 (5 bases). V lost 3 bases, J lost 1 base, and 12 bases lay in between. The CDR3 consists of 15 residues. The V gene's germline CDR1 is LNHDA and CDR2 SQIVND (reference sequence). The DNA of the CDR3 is TGTGCCAGTAGTATTGGAAGGGGCTCGAACACTGAAGCTTTCTTT. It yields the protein CASSIGRGSNTEAFF. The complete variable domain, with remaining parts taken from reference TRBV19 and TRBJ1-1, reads DGGITQSPKYLFRKEGQNVTLSCEQNLNHDAMYWYRQDPGQGLRLIYYSQIVNDFQKGDIAEGYSVSREKKESFPLTVTSAQKNPTAFYLCASSIGRGSNTEAFFGQGTRLTVV.

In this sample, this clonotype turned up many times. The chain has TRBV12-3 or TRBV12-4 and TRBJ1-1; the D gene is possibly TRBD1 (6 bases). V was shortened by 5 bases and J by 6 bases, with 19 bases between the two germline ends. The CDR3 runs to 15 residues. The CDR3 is CASSRDTGYRAEAFF. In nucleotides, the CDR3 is TGTGCCAGCAGTCGTGACACAGGGTATCGAGCTGAAGCTTTCTTT.

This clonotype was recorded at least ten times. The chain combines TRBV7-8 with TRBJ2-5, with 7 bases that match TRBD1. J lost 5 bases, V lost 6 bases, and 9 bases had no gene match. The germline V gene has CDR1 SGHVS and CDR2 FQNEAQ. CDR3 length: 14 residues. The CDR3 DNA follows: TGTGCCAGCAGGCAGAGGGGGCTGGGGGAGACCCAGTACTTC. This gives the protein CASRQRGLGETQYF.

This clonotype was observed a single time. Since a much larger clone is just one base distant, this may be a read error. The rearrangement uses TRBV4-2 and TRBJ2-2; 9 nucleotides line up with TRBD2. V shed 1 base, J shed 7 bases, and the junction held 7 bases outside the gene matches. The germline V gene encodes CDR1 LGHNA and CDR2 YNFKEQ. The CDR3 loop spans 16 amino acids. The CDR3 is CASSQVLAGGFGELFF. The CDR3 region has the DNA TGTGCCAGCAGCCAAGTCTTGGCGGGGGGGTTCGGGGAGCTGTTTTTT.

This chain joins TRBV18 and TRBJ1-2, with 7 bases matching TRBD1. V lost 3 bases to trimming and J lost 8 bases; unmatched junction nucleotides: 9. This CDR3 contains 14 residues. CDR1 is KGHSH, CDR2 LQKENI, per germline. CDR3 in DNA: TGTGCCAGCTCACCCGGACAGGCACCAGGGGGCTACACCTTC. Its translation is CASSPGQAPGGYTF. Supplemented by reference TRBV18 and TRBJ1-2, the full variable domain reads NAGVMQNPRHLVRRRGQEARLRCSPMKGHSHVYWYRQLPEEGLKFMVYLQKENIIDESGMPKERFSAEFPKEGPSILRIQQVVRGDSAAYFCASSPGQAPGGYTFGSGTRLTVV.

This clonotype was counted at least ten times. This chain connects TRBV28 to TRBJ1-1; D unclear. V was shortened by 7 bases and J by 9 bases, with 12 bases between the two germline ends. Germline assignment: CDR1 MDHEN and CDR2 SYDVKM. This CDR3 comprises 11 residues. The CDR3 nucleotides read TGTGCCAGCACGTCTCCCCGAAAAGCTTTCTTT. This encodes CASTSPRKAFF.

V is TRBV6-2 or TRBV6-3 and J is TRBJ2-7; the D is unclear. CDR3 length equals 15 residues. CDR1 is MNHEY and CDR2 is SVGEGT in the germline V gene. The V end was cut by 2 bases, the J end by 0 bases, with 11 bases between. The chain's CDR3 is CASSYNRPDSYEQYF. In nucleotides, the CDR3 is TGTGCCAGCAGTTACAATCGGCCAGACTCCTACGAGCAGTACTTC.

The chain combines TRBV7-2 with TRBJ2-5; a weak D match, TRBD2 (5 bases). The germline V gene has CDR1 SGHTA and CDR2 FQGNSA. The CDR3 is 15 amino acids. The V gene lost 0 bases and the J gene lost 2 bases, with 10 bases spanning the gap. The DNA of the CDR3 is TGTGCCAGCAGCTTAGCGACGTCGGGACAAGAGACCCAGTACTTC. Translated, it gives CASSLATSGQETQYF.

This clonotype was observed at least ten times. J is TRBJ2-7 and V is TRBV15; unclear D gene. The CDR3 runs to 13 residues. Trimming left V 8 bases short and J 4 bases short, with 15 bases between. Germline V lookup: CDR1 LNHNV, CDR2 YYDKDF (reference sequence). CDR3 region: CATSGPGSYEQYF. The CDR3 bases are TGTGCCACCTCCGGGCCAGGCTCTTACGAGCAGTACTTC. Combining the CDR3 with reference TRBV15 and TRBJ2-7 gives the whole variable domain DAMVIQNPRYQVTQFGKPVTLSCSQTLNHNVMYWYQQKSSQAPKLLFHYYDKDFNNEADTPDNFQSRRPNTSFCFLDIRSPGLGDTAMYLCATSGPGSYEQYFGPGTRLTVT.

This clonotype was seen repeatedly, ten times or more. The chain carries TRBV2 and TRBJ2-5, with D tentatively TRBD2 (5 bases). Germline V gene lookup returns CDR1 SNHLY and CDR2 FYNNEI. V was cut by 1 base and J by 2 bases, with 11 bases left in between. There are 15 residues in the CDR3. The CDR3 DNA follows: TGTGCCAGCAGTGAAGTAACTAGTACTCAAGAGACCCAGTACTTC. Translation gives CASSEVTSTQETQYF.